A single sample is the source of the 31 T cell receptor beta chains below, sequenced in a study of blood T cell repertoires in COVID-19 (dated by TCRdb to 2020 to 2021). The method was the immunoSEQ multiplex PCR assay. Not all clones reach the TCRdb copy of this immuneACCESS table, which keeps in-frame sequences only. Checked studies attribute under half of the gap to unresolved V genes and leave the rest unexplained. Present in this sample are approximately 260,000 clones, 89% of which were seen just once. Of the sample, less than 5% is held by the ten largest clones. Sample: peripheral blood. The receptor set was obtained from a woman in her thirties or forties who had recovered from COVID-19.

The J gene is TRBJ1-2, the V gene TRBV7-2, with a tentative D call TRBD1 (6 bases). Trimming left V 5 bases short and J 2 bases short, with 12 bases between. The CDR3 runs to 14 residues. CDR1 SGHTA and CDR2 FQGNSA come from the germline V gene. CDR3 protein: CASSRQAENYGYTF. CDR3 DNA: TGTGCCAGCAGCAGACAGGCAGAGAACTATGGCTACACCTTC. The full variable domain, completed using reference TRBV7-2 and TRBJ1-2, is GAGVSQSPSNKVTEKGKDVELRCDPISGHTALYWYRQSLGQGLEFLIYFQGNSAPDKSGLPSDRFSAERTGGSVSTLTIQRTQQEDSAVYLCASSRQAENYGYTFGSGTRLTVV.

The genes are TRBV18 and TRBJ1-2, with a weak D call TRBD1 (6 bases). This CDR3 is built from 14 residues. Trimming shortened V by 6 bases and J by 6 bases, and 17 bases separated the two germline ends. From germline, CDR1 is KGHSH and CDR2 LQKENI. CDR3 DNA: TGTGCCAGCTCCACTGAGGGGGGGCTACATGGCTACACCTTC. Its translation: CASSTEGGLHGYTF.

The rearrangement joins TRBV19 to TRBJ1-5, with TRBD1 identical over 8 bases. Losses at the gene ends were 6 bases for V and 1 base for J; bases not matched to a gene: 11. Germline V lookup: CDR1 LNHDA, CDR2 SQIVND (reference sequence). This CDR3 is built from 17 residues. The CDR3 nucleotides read TGTGCCAGTAGCCCCGAGGACAGGGCCCCCAGCAATCAGCCCCAGCATTTT. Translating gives CASSPEDRAPSNQPQHF.

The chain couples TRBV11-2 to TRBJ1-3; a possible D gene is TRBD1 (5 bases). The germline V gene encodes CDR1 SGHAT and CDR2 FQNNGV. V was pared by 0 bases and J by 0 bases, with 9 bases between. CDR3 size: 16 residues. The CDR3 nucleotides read TGTGCCAGCAGCTTAGATCTTGACAGCTCTGGAAACACCATATATTTT. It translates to CASSLDLDSSGNTIYF.

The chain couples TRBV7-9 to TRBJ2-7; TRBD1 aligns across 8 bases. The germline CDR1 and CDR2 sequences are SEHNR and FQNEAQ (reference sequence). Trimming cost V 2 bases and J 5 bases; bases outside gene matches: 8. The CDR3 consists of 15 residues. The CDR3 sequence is CASSLSDRGNDEQYF. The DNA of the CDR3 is TGTGCCAGCAGCTTAAGCGACAGGGGAAACGACGAGCAGTACTTC.

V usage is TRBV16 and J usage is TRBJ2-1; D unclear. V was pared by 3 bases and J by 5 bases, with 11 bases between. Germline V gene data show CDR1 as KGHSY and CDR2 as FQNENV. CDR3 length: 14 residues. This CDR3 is CASSQWSPDNEQFF. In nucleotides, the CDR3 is TGTGCCAGCAGCCAGTGGAGCCCAGACAATGAGCAGTTCTTC.

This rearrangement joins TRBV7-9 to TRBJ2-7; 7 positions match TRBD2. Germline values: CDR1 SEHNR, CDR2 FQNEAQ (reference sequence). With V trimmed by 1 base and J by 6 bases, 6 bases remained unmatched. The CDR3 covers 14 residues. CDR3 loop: CASSLEGTKSEQYF. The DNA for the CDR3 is TGTGCCAGCAGCTTAGAAGGGACTAAATCCGAGCAGTACTTC.

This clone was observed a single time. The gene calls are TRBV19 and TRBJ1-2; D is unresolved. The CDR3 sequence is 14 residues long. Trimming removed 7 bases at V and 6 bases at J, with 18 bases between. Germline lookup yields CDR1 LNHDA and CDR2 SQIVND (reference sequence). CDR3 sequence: CASTPVREVDGYTF. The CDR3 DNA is TGTGCCAGTACCCCGGTTAGAGAGGTCGATGGCTACACCTTC.

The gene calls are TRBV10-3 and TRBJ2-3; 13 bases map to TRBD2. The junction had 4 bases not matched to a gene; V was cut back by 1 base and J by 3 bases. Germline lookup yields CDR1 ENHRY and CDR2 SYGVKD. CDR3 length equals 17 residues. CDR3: CAISEFGLAGVTDTQYF. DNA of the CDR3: TGTGCCATCAGTGAGTTTGGACTAGCGGGAGTTACAGATACGCAGTATTTT.

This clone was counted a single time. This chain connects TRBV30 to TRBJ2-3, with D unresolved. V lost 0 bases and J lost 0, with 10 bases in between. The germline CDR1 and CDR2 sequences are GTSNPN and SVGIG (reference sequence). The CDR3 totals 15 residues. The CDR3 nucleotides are TGTGCCTGGAGTGTAGGTGCCAGGAGCACAGATACGCAGTATTTT. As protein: CAWSVGARSTDTQYF.

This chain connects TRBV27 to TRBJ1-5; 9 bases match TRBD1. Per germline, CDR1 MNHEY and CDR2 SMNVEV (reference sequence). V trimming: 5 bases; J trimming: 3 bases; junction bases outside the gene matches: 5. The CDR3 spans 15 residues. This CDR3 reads CASSVQGASNQPQHF. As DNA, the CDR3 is TGTGCCAGCAGTGTACAGGGGGCCTCCAATCAGCCCCAGCATTTT.

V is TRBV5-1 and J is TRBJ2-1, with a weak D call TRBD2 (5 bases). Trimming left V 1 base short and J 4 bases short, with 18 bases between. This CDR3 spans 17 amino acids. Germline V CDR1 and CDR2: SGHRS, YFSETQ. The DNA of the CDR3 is TGCGCCAGCAGCTTGAGGGTAGCGACTCTGGGATACAATGAGCAGTTCTTC. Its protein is CASSLRVATLGYNEQFF.

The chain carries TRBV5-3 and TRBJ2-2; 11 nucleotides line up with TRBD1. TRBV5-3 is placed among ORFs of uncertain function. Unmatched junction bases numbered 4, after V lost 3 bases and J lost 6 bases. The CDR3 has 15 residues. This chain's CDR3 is CARSCTGQGAGELFF. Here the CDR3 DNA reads TGTGCCAGAAGCTGCACGGGACAGGGGGCCGGGGAGCTGTTTTTT.

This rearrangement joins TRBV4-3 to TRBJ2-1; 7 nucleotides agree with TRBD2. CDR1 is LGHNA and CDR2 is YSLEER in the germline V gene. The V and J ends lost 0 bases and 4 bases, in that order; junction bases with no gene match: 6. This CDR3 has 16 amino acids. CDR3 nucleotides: TGCGCCAGCAGCCAAGATCTGGGGGAGGGGTACAATGAGCAGTTCTTC. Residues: CASSQDLGEGYNEQFF.

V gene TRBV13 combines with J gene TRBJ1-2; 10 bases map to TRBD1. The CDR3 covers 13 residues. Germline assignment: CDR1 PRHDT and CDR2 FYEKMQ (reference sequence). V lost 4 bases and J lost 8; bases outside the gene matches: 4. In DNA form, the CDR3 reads TGTGCCAGCAGCTCCGGGACAGGGGACGGCTACACCTTC. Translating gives CASSSGTGDGYTF.

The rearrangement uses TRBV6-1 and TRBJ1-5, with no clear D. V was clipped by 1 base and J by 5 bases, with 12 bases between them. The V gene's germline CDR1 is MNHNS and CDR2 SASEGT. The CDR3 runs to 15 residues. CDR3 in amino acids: CASSEGLFADQPQHF. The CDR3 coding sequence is TGTGCCAGCAGTGAAGGACTATTCGCAGATCAGCCCCAGCATTTT.

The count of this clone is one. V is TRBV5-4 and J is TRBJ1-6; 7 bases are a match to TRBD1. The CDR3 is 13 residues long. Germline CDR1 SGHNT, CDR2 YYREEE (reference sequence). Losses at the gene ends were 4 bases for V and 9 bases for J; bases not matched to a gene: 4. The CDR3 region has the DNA TGTGCCAGCAGCCCTGGGACAGCTTCACCCCTCCACTTT. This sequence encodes CASSPGTASPLHF.

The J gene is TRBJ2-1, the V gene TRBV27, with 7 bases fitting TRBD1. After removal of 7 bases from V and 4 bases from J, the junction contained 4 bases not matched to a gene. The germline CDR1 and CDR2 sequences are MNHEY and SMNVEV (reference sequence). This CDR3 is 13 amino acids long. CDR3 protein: CASKGTAYNEQFF. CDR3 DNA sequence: TGTGCCAGCAAGGGGACAGCATACAATGAGCAGTTCTTC.

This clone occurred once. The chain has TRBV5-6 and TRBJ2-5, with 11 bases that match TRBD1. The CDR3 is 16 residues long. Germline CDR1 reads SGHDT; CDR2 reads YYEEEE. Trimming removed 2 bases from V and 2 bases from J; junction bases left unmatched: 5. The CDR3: CASSLLGQGGQETQYF. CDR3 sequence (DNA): TGTGCCAGCAGCTTATTGGGACAGGGGGGACAAGAGACCCAGTACTTC. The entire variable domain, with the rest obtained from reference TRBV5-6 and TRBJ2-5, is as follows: DAGVTQSPTHLIKTRGQQVTLRCSPKSGHDTVSWYQQALGQGPQFIFQYYEEEERQRGNFPDRFSGHQFPNYSSELNVNALLLGDSALYLCASSLLGQGGQETQYFGPGTRLLVL.

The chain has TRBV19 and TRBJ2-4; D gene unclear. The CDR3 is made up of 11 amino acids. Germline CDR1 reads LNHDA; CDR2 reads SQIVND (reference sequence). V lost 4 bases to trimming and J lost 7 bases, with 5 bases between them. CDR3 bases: TGTGCCAGTAGTACCAGGAACATTCAGTACTTC. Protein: CASSTRNIQYF. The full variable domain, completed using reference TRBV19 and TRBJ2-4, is DGGITQSPKYLFRKEGQNVTLSCEQNLNHDAMYWYRQDPGQGLRLIYYSQIVNDFQKGDIAEGYSVSREKKESFPLTVTSAQKNPTAFYLCASSTRNIQYFGAGTRLSVL.

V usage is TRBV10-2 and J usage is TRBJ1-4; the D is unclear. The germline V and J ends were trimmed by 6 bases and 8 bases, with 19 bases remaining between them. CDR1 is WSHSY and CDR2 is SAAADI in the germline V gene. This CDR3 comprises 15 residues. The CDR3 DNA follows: TGCGCCAGCAGGCCGGGAGGCAATACAAAGGAAAAACTGTTTTTT. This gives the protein CASRPGGNTKEKLFF.

Here the CDR3 reads CASTAGYEQYF. CDR3 nucleotides: TGTGCCAGCACCGCAGGCTACGAGCAGTACTTC. The chain employs TRBV11-2 and TRBJ2-7, with D hard to call. In germline, CDR1 is SGHAT, CDR2 FQNNGV. The V end lost 7 bases, the J end lost 3 bases, and 7 bases lay between the germline ends. The CDR3 sequence is 11 residues long. The variable domain in full, with the rest retrieved from reference TRBV11-2 and TRBJ2-7, is EAGVAQSPRYKIIEKRQSVAFWCNPISGHATLYWYQQILGQGPKLLIQFQNNGVVDDSQLPKDRFSAERLKGVDSTLKIQPAKLEDSAVYLCASTAGYEQYFGPGTRLTVT.

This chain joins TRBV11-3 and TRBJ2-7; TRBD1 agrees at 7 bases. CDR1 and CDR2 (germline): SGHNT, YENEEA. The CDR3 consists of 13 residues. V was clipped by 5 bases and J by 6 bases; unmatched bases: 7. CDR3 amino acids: CASSERDSSEQYF. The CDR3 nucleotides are TGTGCCAGCAGCGAACGGGACAGCTCCGAGCAGTACTTC.

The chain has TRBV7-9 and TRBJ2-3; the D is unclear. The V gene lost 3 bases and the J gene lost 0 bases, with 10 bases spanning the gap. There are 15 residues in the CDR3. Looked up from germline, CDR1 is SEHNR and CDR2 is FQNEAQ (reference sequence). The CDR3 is CASSFRGASTDTQYF. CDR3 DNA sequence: TGTGCCAGCAGCTTCCGCGGTGCTAGCACAGATACGCAGTATTTT.

The CDR3, as DNA: TGCAGCGTCCGACGGGGGGTGAATCCCGATCAGCCCCAGCATTTT. Amino acid sequence: CSVRRGVNPDQPQHF. This chain links TRBV29-1 with TRBJ1-5; D perhaps matches TRBD1 (5 bases). From germline, CDR1 is SQVTM and CDR2 ANQGSEA. The CDR3 is 15 residues long. Trimming stripped 6 bases from V and 5 bases from J, with 20 bases between.

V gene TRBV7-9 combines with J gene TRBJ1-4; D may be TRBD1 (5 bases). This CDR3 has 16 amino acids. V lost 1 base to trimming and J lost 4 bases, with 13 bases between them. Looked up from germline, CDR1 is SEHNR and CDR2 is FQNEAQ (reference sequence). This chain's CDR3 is CASSLGLGVINEKLFF. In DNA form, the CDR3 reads TGTGCCAGCAGCTTAGGTTTAGGGGTGATTAATGAAAAACTGTTTTTT.

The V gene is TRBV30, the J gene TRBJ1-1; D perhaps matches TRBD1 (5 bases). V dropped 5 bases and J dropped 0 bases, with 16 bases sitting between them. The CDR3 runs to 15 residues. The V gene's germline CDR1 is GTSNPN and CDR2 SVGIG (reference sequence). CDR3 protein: CAWDGAVAMNTEAFF. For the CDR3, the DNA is TGTGCCTGGGATGGGGCGGTGGCTATGAACACTGAAGCTTTCTTT.

The DNA for the CDR3 is TGTGCCAGTAGCCTGGGACAGACTTACGAGCAGTACTTC. The encoded protein is CASSLGQTYEQYF. The gene calls are TRBV19 and TRBJ2-7; 7 bases are a match to TRBD1. V dropped 6 bases and J dropped 4; count of bases not matched to a gene: 6. The CDR3 extends over 13 amino acids. CDR1 is LNHDA and CDR2 is SQIVND in the germline V gene (reference sequence).

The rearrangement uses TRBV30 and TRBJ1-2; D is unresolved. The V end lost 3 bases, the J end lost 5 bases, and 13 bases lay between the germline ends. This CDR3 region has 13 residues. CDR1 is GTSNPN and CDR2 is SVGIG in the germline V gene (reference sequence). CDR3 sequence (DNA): TGTGCCTGGAGCCCTAATGCGGGGTATGGCTACACCTTC. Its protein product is CAWSPNAGYGYTF.

The CDR3 DNA reads TGTGCCAGCAGTTCCTTGAGGATCGGTGTAAATGGCTACACCTTC. Translation: CASSSLRIGVNGYTF. V usage is TRBV6-5 and J usage is TRBJ1-2; no clear D. Deletions cut 4 bases from V and 6 bases from J, with 18 bases between. Germline loops: CDR1 MNHEY, CDR2 SVGAGI. The CDR3 length is 15 residues.

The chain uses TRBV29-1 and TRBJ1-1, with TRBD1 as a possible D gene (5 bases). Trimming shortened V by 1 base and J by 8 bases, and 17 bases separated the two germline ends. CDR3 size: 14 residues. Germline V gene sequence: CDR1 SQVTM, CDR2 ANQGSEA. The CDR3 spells CSVEVGAGYSEAFF. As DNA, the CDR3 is TGCAGCGTTGAAGTTGGGGCCGGCTACTCCGAAGCTTTCTTT.